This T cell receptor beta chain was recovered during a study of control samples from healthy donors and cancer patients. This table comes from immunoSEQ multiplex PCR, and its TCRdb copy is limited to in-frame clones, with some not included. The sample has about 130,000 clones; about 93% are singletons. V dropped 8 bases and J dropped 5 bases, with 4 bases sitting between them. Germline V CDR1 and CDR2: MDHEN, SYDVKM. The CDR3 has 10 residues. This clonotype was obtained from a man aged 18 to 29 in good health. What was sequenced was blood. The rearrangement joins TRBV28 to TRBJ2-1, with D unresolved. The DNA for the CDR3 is TGTGCCAGCCCGGACAATGAGCAGTTCTTC. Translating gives CASPDNEQFF.